A selection of T cell receptor beta chains follows, all from one sample in a study of low-dose radiotherapy and immunotherapy resistance in tumors. Each CDR3 protein gets one entry after TCRdb re-called the reads with MiXCR. The table records more than 90,000 distinct CDR3 sequences, under 25% of them present only once. The specimen was PBMCs, collected after low-dose radiotherapy plus immunotherapy. These receptors all stem from a male donor with prostate cancer. The CDR3 runs from the conserved cysteine through the conserved F or W. D genes are given only for firm matches. Clone sizes are given selectively: once, few, many, or a class where the clone is expanded.

TRBJ2-2,13,TRBD1,many,TRBV19,CAGGQADTGELFF,TGTGCCGGGGGACAGGCAGACACCGGGGAGCTGTTTTTT
TRBJ1-5,13,-,-,TRBV28,CASHMRANQPQHF,TGTGCCAGCCATATGAGGGCCAATCAGCCCCAGCATTTT
TRBJ1-2,13,-,-,TRBV12-3/TRBV12-4,CASRWGINYGYTF,TGTGCCAGCCGGTGGGGAATTAACTATGGCTACACCTTC
TRBJ1-4,14,TRBD1,many,TRBV23-1,CASGTTGTEEKLFF,TGCGCCAGCGGAACGACAGGGACGGAAGAAAAACTGTTTTTT
TRBJ2-3,14,-,many,TRBV12-3/TRBV12-4,CASTDFASTDTQYF,TGTGCCAGCACGGATTTTGCTAGCACAGATACGCAGTATTTT
TRBJ2-5,14,-,many,TRBV28,CASSQSTPRETQYF,TGTGCCAGCAGTCAATCGACCCCGCGAGAGACCCAGTACTTC
TRBJ2-1,17,-,many,TRBV11-2,CASSFSWGPSTYNEQFF,TGTGCCAGCAGCTTTTCCTGGGGGCCCTCAACCTACAATGAGCAGTTCTTC
TRBJ1-5,13,-,many,TRBV20-1,CSASILGNQPQHF,TGCAGTGCTAGTATCCTAGGCAATCAGCCCCAGCATTTT
TRBJ2-2,14,-,many,TRBV2,CASTRTVKAGELFF,TGTGCCAGCACCAGGACGGTCAAGGCCGGGGAGCTGTTTTTT
TRBJ2-7,12,TRBD1,many,TRBV2,CANRDRGYEQYF,TGTGCCAACCGGGACAGGGGCTACGAGCAGTACTTC
TRBJ2-5,13,TRBD1,-,TRBV10-3,CAISDRGKETQYF,TGTGCCATCAGTGACAGGGGGAAAGAGACCCAGTACTTC
TRBJ2-2,17,-,many,TRBV14,CASSQDQATDQYGELFF,TGTGCCAGCAGCCAAGACCAAGCCACAGACCAGTACGGGGAGCTGTTTTTT
TRBJ2-1,16,-,few,TRBV11-2,CASSFSTLGPYNEQFF,TGTGCCAGCAGCTTTTCGACGCTGGGTCCCTACAATGAGCAGTTCTTC
TRBJ1-5,15,-,many,TRBV12-3/TRBV12-4,CASSLLGPHNQPQHF,TGTGCCAGCAGTTTACTAGGGCCACACAATCAGCCCCAGCATTTT
TRBJ2-7,16,TRBD2,-,TRBV7-8,CASSARLAGGSYEQYF,TGTGCCAGCAGCGCCCGACTAGCGGGGGGTTCCTACGAGCAGTACTTC
TRBJ1-1,16,TRBD1,many,TRBV4-1,CASSEDPTGGDPEAFF,TGCGCCAGCAGCGAAGACCCGACAGGGGGAGATCCTGAAGCTTTCTTT
TRBJ2-7,15,TRBD1,many,TRBV14,CASSQTGQAGREQYF,TGTGCCAGCAGCCAGACTGGACAGGCCGGGCGCGAGCAGTACTTC
TRBJ2-7,11,-,-,TRBV20-1,CSAPSLGEQYF,TGCAGTGCCCCATCCCTTGGCGAGCAGTACTTC
TRBJ1-2,15,TRBD1,-,TRBV27,CASSRRDRDLYGYTF,TGTGCCAGCAGTCGCCGGGACAGGGACCTCTATGGCTACACCTTC
TRBJ2-2,15,TRBD1,many,TRBV2,CASSPTGGRAGELFF,TGTGCCAGCAGTCCCACAGGGGGCAGGGCCGGGGAGCTGTTTTTT
TRBJ1-1,14,-,many,TRBV6-6,CASSTETGLAEAFF,TGTGCCAGCAGTACAGAGACAGGTCTCGCTGAAGCTTTCTTT
TRBJ2-3,16,TRBD1,many,TRBV20-1,CSARDTGTGGTDTQYF,TGCAGTGCTAGAGATACCGGGACAGGGGGAACAGATACGCAGTATTTT
TRBJ1-1,12,-,few,TRBV5-4,CASSLGAAEAFF,TGTGCCAGCAGCTTGGGGGCGGCTGAAGCTTTCTTT
TRBJ2-3,16,TRBD2,many,TRBV13,CASSSRVAGVTDTQYF,TGTGCCAGCAGCTCCCGGGTGGCGGGGGTCACAGATACGCAGTATTTT
TRBJ2-3,16,-,many,TRBV19,CASSILRGGTTDTQYF,TGTGCCAGTAGTATCTTGAGGGGGGGCACCACAGATACGCAGTATTTT